The present entry profiles one T cell receptor (beta chain) with its context. The data derive from a study of control samples from healthy donors and cancer patients. Sequencing used immunoSEQ multiplex PCR; TCRdb keeps in-frame clones, though not all of them. The sample has roughly 140,000 clones, about nine tenths seen once; the top ten hold around 4.6%. The CDR3 runs 14 residues. Germline CDR1 is SGDLS and CDR2 is YYNGEE. Trimming left V 3 bases short and J 2 bases short, with 11 bases between. The chain has TRBV9 and TRBJ1-2; tentative D call: TRBD1 (5 bases). This receptor was taken from a young man in good health. Source material: blood. CDR3 sequence (DNA): TGTGCCAGCAGCGCCGCAGGGTTGAACTATGGCTACACCTTC. It is translated as CASSAAGLNYGYTF.